The 20 T cell receptor beta chains below all came from one sample that was sequenced in a study of tumor-infiltrating lymphocytes in oesophageal squamous cell carcinoma. TCRdb used MiXCR to reprocess the PCR reads, holding one entry per CDR3 protein. The table shows 13,000 or so distinct CDR3 sequences, with roughly half occurring only once. The material sequenced was blood. The receptors shown here come from a female donor with esophageal squamous cell carcinoma.

The chain uses TRBV6-1 and TRBJ2-7; the match to TRBD1 covers 7 bases. Germline trimming cut 5 bases from V and 2 bases from J; bases unmatched to any gene: 15. Germline V gene lookup returns CDR1 MNHNS and CDR2 SASEGT. CDR3 length equals 17 residues. The CDR3 loop is CASSRQGIVAYPYEQYF. CDR3 nucleotides: TGTGCCAGCAGTCGACAGGGAATCGTAGCGTATCCCTACGAGCAGTACTTC.

This clonotype is judged medium-sized. For the CDR3, the DNA is TGTGCCAGCAGTTCTCACAGGGGGAACTATGGCTACACCTTC. It codes for CASSSHRGNYGYTF. The gene calls are TRBV28 and TRBJ1-2; 8 nucleotides match TRBD1. Germline CDR1 MDHEN, CDR2 SYDVKM. The CDR3 runs 14 residues. The ends lost 4 bases at V and 2 bases at J; junction bases unmatched: 3.

The V and J genes are TRBV7-8 and TRBJ2-4, with D perhaps matching TRBD1 or TRBD2 (5 bases each). Germline values: CDR1 SGHVS, CDR2 FQNEAQ. CDR3 size: 15 residues. V was pared by 4 bases and J by 8 bases, with 18 bases between. The CDR3 here is CASSSSLRDVDIQYF. The CDR3 coding sequence is TGTGCCAGCAGCTCATCTCTAAGGGACGTGGACATTCAGTACTTC.

The chain joins TRBV6-5 to TRBJ2-7, with D uncertain. Germline V gene lookup returns CDR1 MNHEY and CDR2 SVGAGI. The CDR3 totals 15 residues. Trimming stripped 2 bases from V and 2 bases from J, with 13 bases between. CDR3 region: CASSYTDGSPYEQYF. CDR3 DNA sequence: TGTGCCAGCAGTTACACGGACGGATCTCCCTACGAGCAGTACTTC.

This clonotype appeared once. This sequence joins TRBV7-6 and TRBJ2-1, with 9 bases fitting TRBD2. Germline V lookup: CDR1 SGHVS, CDR2 FNYEAQ. The CDR3 extends over 14 amino acids. Trimming removed 10 bases from V and 4 bases from J; junction bases left unmatched: 8. The CDR3 loop reads CAKSRLAGYNEQFF. The CDR3 nucleotides are TGTGCCAAGTCGAGGCTAGCGGGGTACAATGAGCAGTTCTTC.

The chain links TRBV6-1 to TRBJ2-4; TRBD1 matches 11 bases. The end of the DNA aligns better with TRBJ2-7, so the J call may be wrong. The CDR3 is 15 amino acids. CDR1 is MNHNS and CDR2 is SASEGT in the germline V gene. CDR3 bases: TGTGCCAGCAGTGAGTTGGAGGACAGGGGGCCCGAGCAGTACTTC. This translates into CASSELEDRGPEQYF.

For this clonotype: A junction boundary mismatches the germline segment, possibly from a read error. V usage is TRBV6-6 and J usage is TRBJ2-7; D perhaps matches TRBD1 (7 bases). Germline values: CDR1 MNHNY, CDR2 SVGAGI (reference sequence). CDR3 length equals 18 residues. The CDR3 nucleotides read TGTGCCAGCAGTTACTCTTCTCAGGGGGTTCGGGAGAATTCACCCCTCCACTTC. Its protein is CASSYSSQGVRENSPLHF.

This clonotype has only a few counts. The CDR3 spells CASSPHQGQGYTF. The CDR3 DNA is TGTGCCAGCAGCCCCCATCAGGGGCAGGGCTACACCTTC. This rearrangement joins TRBV7-2 to TRBJ1-2; D may be TRBD1 (6 bases). This CDR3 has 13 residues. Looked up from germline, CDR1 is SGHTA and CDR2 is FQGNSA. V was clipped by 5 bases and J by 8 bases, with 15 bases between them.

Sample share makes this clonotype medium-sized. J is TRBJ2-1 and V is TRBV28; 12 bases agree with TRBD2. Looked up from germline, CDR1 is MDHEN and CDR2 is SYDVKM. Trimming at V came to 6 bases and at J to 6 bases, leaving 3 bases not matched to a gene. The length of the CDR3 is 14 residues. Here the CDR3 DNA reads TGTGCCAGCAGGACTAGCGGGAGCCTCAATGAGCAGTTCTTC. Its protein product is CASRTSGSLNEQFF. Looking up the rest from reference TRBV28 and TRBJ2-1 gives the full variable domain: DVKVTQSSRYLVKRTGEKVFLECVQDMDHENMFWYRQDPGLGLRLIYFSYDVKMKEKGDIPEGYSVSREKKERFSLILESASTNQTSMYLCASRTSGSLNEQFFGPGTRLTVL.

The chain joins TRBV5-1 to TRBJ2-3; tentative D call: TRBD2 (5 bases). Per the germline V gene, CDR1 is SGHRS and CDR2 is YFSETQ. The CDR3 is made up of 16 amino acids. The V gene lost 0 bases and the J gene lost 0 bases, with 11 bases spanning the gap. The DNA for the CDR3 is TGCGCCAGCAGCTTGGGGCTAGCAACTAGCACAGATACGCAGTATTTT. Encoded protein: CASSLGLATSTDTQYF.

This clonotype was seen a handful of times. The gene calls are TRBV7-2 and TRBJ2-6; 7 nucleotides align to TRBD1. The CDR3 covers 16 residues. Germline V gene lookup returns CDR1 SGHTA and CDR2 FQGNSA. With V trimmed by 6 bases and J by 2 bases, 7 bases remained unmatched. The CDR3: CASSPSTGAGANVLTF. The DNA of the CDR3 is TGTGCCAGCAGTCCTAGTACAGGGGCTGGGGCCAACGTCCTGACTTTC.

The chain joins TRBV7-2 to TRBJ2-3; 7 bases map to TRBD1. The DNA matches TRBJ1-1 better at its end, which makes the J call doubtful. The germline V gene has CDR1 SGHTA and CDR2 FQGNSA. The CDR3 has 13 amino acids. CDR3 residues: CASSSGQILVAFF. The CDR3 region has the DNA TGTGCCAGCAGCTCGGGACAGATCCTTGTAGCTTTCTTT.

The chain links TRBV7-6 to TRBJ2-5; possibly TRBD1 for D (6 bases). The germline gives CDR1 SGHVS, CDR2 FNYEAQ. The CDR3 has 14 amino acids. Between the trimmed V and J ends, which lost 6 bases and 5 bases, there was a span of 16 bases. The CDR3 DNA reads as TGTGCCAGCAGTCGACAGGCTGGCGAGGAGACCCAGTACTTC. Translating it yields CASSRQAGEETQYF. The full variable domain, rest sourced from reference TRBV7-6 and TRBJ2-5, is GAGVSQSPRYKVTKRGQDVALRCDPISGHVSLYWYRQALGQGPEFLTYFNYEAQQDKSGLPNDRFSAERPEGSISTLTIQRTEQRDSAMYRCASSRQAGEETQYFGPGTRLLVL.

The chain carries TRBV7-2 and TRBJ2-7, with 14 bases matching TRBD2. The closer fit of TRBJ2-1 to the DNA end suggests the J call may be wrong. Germline assignment: CDR1 SGHTA and CDR2 FQGNSA. This CDR3 region has 15 residues. CDR3 sequence reads: CASSGTSGSYNEQFF. As DNA, the CDR3 is TGTGCCAGCAGCGGGACTAGCGGGAGCTACAATGAGCAGTTCTTC.

Remarks on this clonotype: Given a much more abundant clone one base away, this may be a read error. CDR3 region: CASSLYSGTYNEQYF. The CDR3 DNA is TGTGCCAGCAGCTTATACTCCGGAACCTACAATGAGCAGTACTTC. The chain carries TRBV7-2 and TRBJ2-1, with D uncertain. Near its end, the DNA agrees better with TRBJ2-7, so the J call may be wrong. The CDR3 has 15 amino acids. Germline V gene sequence: CDR1 SGHTA, CDR2 FQGNSA.

This clonotype was counted only a few times. V gene TRBV2 combines with J gene TRBJ2-1; TRBD2 is a possible D gene (6 bases). The CDR3 is made up of 13 amino acids. V gave up 7 bases and J gave up 4 bases, with 11 bases separating them. Germline V lookup: CDR1 SNHLY, CDR2 FYNNEI. The CDR3 spells CASTRERYNEQFF. The CDR3 DNA reads TGTGCCAGCACCCGGGAGCGTTACAATGAGCAGTTCTTC.

In its sample, this clonotype was seen a few times. This rearrangement joins TRBV7-2 to TRBJ2-3; 11 nucleotides line up with TRBD2. Germline-derived CDR1 and CDR2 are SGHTA and FQGNSA. The ends lost 6 bases at V and 4 bases at J; junction bases unmatched: 6. The CDR3 spans 15 residues. The CDR3 DNA sequence: TGTGCCAGCAGTCAACTAGCGGGAGTCCCAGATACGCAGTATTTT. Residues: CASSQLAGVPDTQYF.

The chain carries TRBV7-3 and TRBJ2-1; 11 bases match TRBD2. Trimming at V came to 5 bases and at J to 7 bases, leaving 7 bases not matched to a gene. Germline CDR1 SGHTA, CDR2 FQGTGA. The CDR3 length is 15 residues. The chain's CDR3 is CASSIGTSGVNEQFF. The CDR3 DNA sequence: TGTGCCAGCAGCATAGGGACTAGCGGAGTTAATGAGCAGTTCTTC.

The rearrangement joins TRBV7-2 to TRBJ2-7; 10 bases line up with TRBD2. CDR1 and CDR2 (germline): SGHTA, FQGNSA. The J segment lost 2 bases and the V segment lost 2 bases, leaving 6 bases of the junction unmatched. CDR3 length: 16 residues. CDR3: CASSLQAGGGTYEQYF. Written as DNA, the CDR3 is TGTGCCAGCAGCTTACAAGCGGGAGGGGGAACCTACGAGCAGTACTTC.

V is TRBV7-4 and J is TRBJ2-1; D is unclear. The J call is uncertain, as TRBJ2-7 better fits the DNA end. Germline V CDR1 and CDR2: SGHVT, SQSDAQ. This CDR3 spans 15 amino acids. The CDR3 is CASSFSDTSYNEQYF. In nucleotides, the CDR3 is TGTGCCAGCAGCTTCTCCGATACCTCCTACAATGAGCAGTACTTC.